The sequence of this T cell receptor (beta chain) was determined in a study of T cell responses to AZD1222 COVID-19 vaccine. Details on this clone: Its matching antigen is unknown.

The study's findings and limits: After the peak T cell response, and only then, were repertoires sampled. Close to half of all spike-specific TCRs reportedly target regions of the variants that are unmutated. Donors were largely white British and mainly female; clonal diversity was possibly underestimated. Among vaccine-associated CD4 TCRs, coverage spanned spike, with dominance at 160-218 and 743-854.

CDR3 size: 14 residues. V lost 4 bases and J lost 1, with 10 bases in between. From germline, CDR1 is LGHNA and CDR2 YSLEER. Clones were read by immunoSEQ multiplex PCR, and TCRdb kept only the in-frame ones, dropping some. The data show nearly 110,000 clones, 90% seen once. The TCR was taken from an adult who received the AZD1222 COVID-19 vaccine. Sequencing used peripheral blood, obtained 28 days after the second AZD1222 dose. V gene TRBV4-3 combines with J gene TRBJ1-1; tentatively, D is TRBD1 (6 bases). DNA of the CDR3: TGCGCCAGCAGCCCTGGACAGTGGAACACTGAAGCTTTCTTT. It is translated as CASSPGQWNTEAFF.